A few counts support the clone carrying this TCR beta chain. V lost 5 bases, J lost 4 bases, and 11 bases stayed unmatched. Germline V lookup: CDR1 LNHNV, CDR2 YYDKDF (reference sequence). The CDR3 runs to 16 residues. Via MiXCR, TCRdb re-called the RT-PCR reads, giving one row per CDR3 protein. The sample yields about 680,000 distinct CDR3 sequences, around 14% seen once. V is TRBV15 and J is TRBJ2-5; 9 nucleotides match TRBD2. The sequence derives from a female donor in good health, serving as a healthy control. Sequencing was performed on memory CD4+ T cells from blood. CDR3 in DNA: TGTGCCACCAGCCTTGGGGGCGGGGGGGCCTTAGAGACCCAGTACTTC. Residues: CATSLGGGGALETQYF.